These 10 T cell receptor beta chains originate from one sample sequenced in a study of blood T cell repertoires in COVID-19. Here immunoSEQ multiplex PCR was the method, and the copy in TCRdb shows in-frame clones only, minus some. The data contain over 250,000 clones, about nine tenths of them singletons. Sequencing input: PBMCs or T cells enriched from blood (not recorded which). The source of these receptors is a woman in her sixties who had recovered from COVID-19.

The rearrangement uses TRBV3-1 (or the pseudogene TRBV3-2) and TRBJ1-6, with D unclear. V lost 4 bases and J lost 9, with 13 bases in between. Germline assignment: CDR1 LGHDT and CDR2 YNNKEL (reference sequence). This CDR3 spans 14 amino acids. CDR3 bases: TGTGCCAGCAGCCCCACGGGTGACGGTTCACCCCTCCACTTT. Its protein product is CASSPTGDGSPLHF.

This clone was picked up one time. The chain combines TRBV30 with TRBJ1-1; D is undetermined. There are 14 residues in the CDR3. Trimming stripped 0 bases from V and 5 bases from J, with 13 bases between. CDR1 and CDR2 from the germline V gene are GTSNPN and SVGIG (reference sequence). CDR3 DNA: TGTGCCTGGAGTGTTTTGGGGAGTGGAACTGAAGCTTTCTTT. It translates to CAWSVLGSGTEAFF.

The chain joins TRBV3-1 (or the pseudogene TRBV3-2) to TRBJ2-1; maybe TRBD2 (7 bases). Germline CDR1 reads LGHDT; CDR2 reads YNNKEL (reference sequence). The CDR3 length is 16 residues. V lost 1 base to trimming and J lost 7 bases, with 17 bases between them. In nucleotides, the CDR3 is TGTGCCAGCAGCCAAGTTACGGGGGGCGCAGGGAATGAGCAGTTCTTC. Encoded protein: CASSQVTGGAGNEQFF.

This chain joins TRBV18 and TRBJ1-6; D remains unclear. V shed 3 bases and J shed 7 bases, with 13 bases lying between them. Looked up from germline, CDR1 is KGHSH and CDR2 is LQKENI. The CDR3 contains 15 residues. CDR3 in DNA: TGTGCCAGCTCACCCTCCGAGTTCTGGAATTCACCCCTCCACTTT. Translated, it gives CASSPSEFWNSPLHF.

The chain couples TRBV7-8 to TRBJ2-7; perhaps TRBD1 as D (6 bases). The germline CDR1 and CDR2 sequences are SGHVS and FQNEAQ. V lost 5 bases, J lost 6 bases, and 14 bases lay in between. This CDR3 contains 13 residues. The CDR3 reads CASSLVGGGEQYF. The CDR3, as DNA: TGTGCCAGCAGCCTAGTAGGGGGTGGCGAGCAGTACTTC.

In its sample, this clone was seen once. V usage is TRBV9 and J usage is TRBJ2-2, with TRBD1 identical over 11 bases. J lost 4 bases, V lost 5 bases, and 1 base had no gene match. The CDR3 is 14 residues long. Looked up from germline, CDR1 is SGDLS and CDR2 is YYNGEE. CDR3 in DNA: TGTGCCAGCAGAGGGACAGGGGGCACCGGGGAGCTGTTTTTT. Translated: CASRGTGGTGELFF.

The chain links TRBV5-1 to TRBJ1-2; 7 nucleotides align to TRBD1. V was clipped by 4 bases and J by 3 bases; unmatched bases: 6. Germline V gives CDR1 SGHRS, CDR2 YFSETQ. This CDR3 is built from 14 residues. DNA of the CDR3: TGCGCCAGCAGCGGAGGGACAGAACACTATGGCTACACCTTC. The encoded protein is CASSGGTEHYGYTF.

The rearrangement links TRBV30 to TRBJ1-3; D possibly corresponds to TRBD1 (5 bases). Trimming left V 6 bases short and J 2 bases short, with 8 bases between. CDR3 size: 12 residues. CDR1 is GTSNPN, CDR2 SVGIG, per germline (reference sequence). DNA for the CDR3: TGTGCCTGCAGGGTGACTGGAAACACCATATATTTT. Its protein is CACRVTGNTIYF.

The V call is TRBV27, the J call TRBJ1-1; no reliable D call. With 2 bases removed from V and 8 bases from J, the gap between germline ends came to 12 bases. CDR3 length equals 13 residues. The germline CDR1 and CDR2 sequences are MNHEY and SMNVEV (reference sequence). The CDR3 bases are TGTGCCAGCAGTTTAGCGGGTCCCGCCGAAGCTTTCTTT. This encodes CASSLAGPAEAFF.

V gene TRBV10-1 combines with J gene TRBJ2-5, with a weak D call TRBD2 (6 bases). V dropped 7 bases and J dropped 4 bases, with 16 bases sitting between them. Germline values: CDR1 WNHNN, CDR2 SYGVQD (reference sequence). The length of the CDR3 is 14 residues. The CDR3 nucleotides are TGCGCCAGCAACTCGGGGGACCGATTAGAGACCCAGTACTTC. Its translation is CASNSGDRLETQYF.